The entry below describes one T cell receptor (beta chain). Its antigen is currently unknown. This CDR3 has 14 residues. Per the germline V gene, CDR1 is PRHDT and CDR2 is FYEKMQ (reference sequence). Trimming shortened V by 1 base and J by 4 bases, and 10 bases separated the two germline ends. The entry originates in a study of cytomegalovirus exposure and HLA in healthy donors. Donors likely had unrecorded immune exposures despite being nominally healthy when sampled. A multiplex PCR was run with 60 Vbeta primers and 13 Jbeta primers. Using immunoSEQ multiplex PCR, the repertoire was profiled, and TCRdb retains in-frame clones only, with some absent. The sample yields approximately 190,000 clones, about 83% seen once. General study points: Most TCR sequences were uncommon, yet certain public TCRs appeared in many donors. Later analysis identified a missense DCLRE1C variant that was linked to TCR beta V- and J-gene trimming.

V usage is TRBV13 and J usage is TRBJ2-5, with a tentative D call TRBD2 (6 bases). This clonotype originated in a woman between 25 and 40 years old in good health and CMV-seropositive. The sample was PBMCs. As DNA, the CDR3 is TGTGCCAGCAGCTTAGTGGGGGGAGCAGAGACCCAGTACTTC. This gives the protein CASSLVGGAETQYF.